Below are 10 T cell receptor beta chains sequenced from a single sample in a study of CD8+ T cells in alopecia areata. The treatment: oral pan-JAK inhibitor, 5-10 mg twice daily. Isolated RNA was reverse transcribed into cDNA used as the sequencing template. TCRdb's table, derived via immunoSEQ multiplex PCR, lists solely in-frame clones and lacks some. The profile shows some 200,000 clones, roughly three fifths of them singletons. This sample comprised CD4+ T cells sorted from blood, obtained at week 4, from a patient treated with tofacitinib. The source is a human donor with alopecia areata.

The chain employs TRBV5-1 and TRBJ2-5, with 7 positions matching TRBD1. This CDR3 has 14 amino acids. V was clipped by 3 bases and J by 2 bases; unmatched bases: 4. Germline CDR1 reads SGHRS; CDR2 reads YFSETQ. CDR3 protein: CASSSDRDQETQYF. CDR3 DNA sequence: TGCGCCAGCAGCTCAGACAGGGATCAAGAGACCCAGTACTTC.

V and J are TRBV29-1 and TRBJ2-3, with TRBD1 matching over 9 bases. Germline-derived CDR1 and CDR2 are SQVTM and ANQGSEA. After removal of 8 bases from V and 3 bases from J, the junction contained 9 bases not matched to a gene. The CDR3 sequence is 14 residues long. CDR3 region: CSLVRDRVTDTQYF. The CDR3 DNA reads as TGCAGCCTAGTCCGGGACAGGGTAACAGATACGCAGTATTTT.

The chain recombines TRBV19 with TRBJ1-2; D is perhaps TRBD1 (6 bases). V shed 5 bases and J shed 2 bases, with 21 bases lying between them. Germline lookup yields CDR1 LNHDA and CDR2 SQIVND (reference sequence). CDR3 length: 17 residues. Here the CDR3 DNA reads TGTGCCAGTAGTTCCCTAACCACCCAGGGGACAAACTATGGCTACACCTTC. Translation gives CASSSLTTQGTNYGYTF. The full variable domain, its missing parts supplied by reference TRBV19 and TRBJ1-2, is DGGITQSPKYLFRKEGQNVTLSCEQNLNHDAMYWYRQDPGQGLRLIYYSQIVNDFQKGDIAEGYSVSREKKESFPLTVTSAQKNPTAFYLCASSSLTTQGTNYGYTFGSGTRLTVV.

V and J are TRBV23-1 and TRBJ2-5; possible D gene TRBD2, 6 bases. TRBV23-1 is reported as an ORF; its role is uncertain. V gave up 0 bases and J gave up 2 bases, with 10 bases separating them. The CDR3 totals 15 residues. CDR3 coding DNA: TGCGCCAGCAGTCAATCGTCGGAGGGGCAAGAGACCCAGTACTTC. It specifies CASSQSSEGQETQYF.

This clone was detected only a few times. The chain is built from TRBV6-6 and TRBJ2-1, with 8 bases lining up with TRBD1. This CDR3 has 14 residues. Germline V gene lookup returns CDR1 MNHNY and CDR2 SVGAGI (reference sequence). Trimming removed 4 bases from V and 4 bases from J; junction bases left unmatched: 3. The CDR3 region is CASSSGTGYNEQFF. The CDR3 bases are TGTGCCAGCAGTTCCGGGACAGGTTACAATGAGCAGTTCTTC.

This clone was observed a handful of times. The V call is TRBV2, the J call TRBJ2-7; tentative D call: TRBD2 (6 bases). The CDR3 contains 12 residues. Germline V gene data show CDR1 as SNHLY and CDR2 as FYNNEI. With 6 bases removed from V and 3 bases from J, the gap between germline ends came to 9 bases. The DNA for the CDR3 is TGTGCCAGCAGGGGAGGTAACTACGAGCAGTACTTC. This codes for CASRGGNYEQYF.

This clone has only a few counts. The CDR3 DNA sequence: TGTGCCATCAGTGAGGGACTAGACGACGAGCAGTACTTC. As protein: CAISEGLDDEQYF. The V and J genes are TRBV10-3 and TRBJ2-7, with 7 bases aligning to TRBD2. Per germline, CDR1 ENHRY and CDR2 SYGVKD. This CDR3 is built from 13 residues. J lost 5 bases, V lost 2 bases, and 3 bases had no gene match.

The V gene is TRBV25-1, the J gene TRBJ1-5; perhaps TRBD1 as D (6 bases). The germline V gene encodes CDR1 MGHDK and CDR2 SYGVNS. This CDR3 comprises 12 residues. V shed 4 bases and J shed 5 bases, with 6 bases lying between them. The CDR3 bases are TGTGCCAGCAGTGCAGGGGATCAGCCCCAGCATTTT. Translating it yields CASSAGDQPQHF.

This chain links TRBV4-1 with TRBJ1-2; no clear D gene. The CDR3 length is 13 residues. V lost 1 base, J lost 4 bases, and 7 bases lay in between. Germline-derived CDR1 and CDR2 are MGHRA and YSYEKL. The CDR3 loop is CASSQGQFYGYTF. Written as DNA, the CDR3 is TGCGCCAGCAGCCAAGGCCAGTTCTATGGCTACACCTTC.

The chain combines TRBV7-2 with TRBJ1-5; a possible D gene is TRBD1 (5 bases). The CDR3 contains 15 residues. Germline assignment: CDR1 SGHTA and CDR2 FQGNSA. Trimming removed 6 bases at V and 0 bases at J, with 12 bases between. CDR3 loop: CASSSRGYSNQPQHF. DNA for the CDR3: TGTGCCAGCAGTTCCCGGGGCTATAGCAATCAGCCCCAGCATTTT.